The clone carrying this T cell receptor beta chain was observed a handful of times. These data are taken from a study of patients and donors after allogeneic stem cell transplantation. One entry per CDR3 protein results from TCRdb running MiXCR on the RT-PCR reads. The table includes around 150,000 distinct CDR3 sequences, approximately 30% detected once. This CDR3 comprises 13 residues. The germline V and J ends were trimmed by 0 bases and 3 bases, with 5 bases remaining between them. Germline V gives CDR1 SGHAT, CDR2 FQNNGV. This rearrangement joins TRBV11-2 to TRBJ1-1, with D hard to call. The sequenced sample consisted of blood, either unsorted or a sorted T cell fraction (not recorded which). The receptor's source is a human donor who was either an allogeneic HSCT recipient or a stem cell or donor lymphocyte infusion donor (not recorded which). It is not recorded whose cells these are; they may come from a transplant donor. CDR3 sequence: CASSLEIDTEAFF. CDR3 sequence (DNA): TGTGCCAGCAGCTTAGAGATTGACACTGAAGCTTTCTTT.